This T cell receptor beta chain was profiled in a study of PD-1 blockade in classical Hodgkin lymphoma. Whole-study context: Nivolumab dosing for patients was 3 mg/kg, administered intravenously every 2 weeks.

The study's findings and limits: At baseline, newly diagnosed patients reportedly showed less TCR diversity than healthy donors. Partial responders and progressors had significantly lower baseline TCR diversity. By C4D1 there was a significant rise in CD4+ TCR diversity but not in CD8+ TCR diversity.

This CDR3 spans 15 amino acids. Germline V gene sequence: CDR1 LNHDA, CDR2 SQIVND (reference sequence). The ends were cut back, 0 bases at V and 8 bases at J, with 16 bases in the middle. In every patient, relapse followed autologous stem cell transplantation, while exposure to brentuximab vedotin differed. A remark on this clone: The antigen is not known.

Some clones are missing from TCRdb's copy, which holds only in-frame ones; the method was immunoSEQ multiplex PCR. Of around 13,000 clones in the sample, roughly 84% are singletons; the top ten hold under 30%. The specimen was peripheral blood mononuclear cells (PBMCs), collected at baseline. The clonotype originates from a human donor with classical Hodgkin lymphoma. The rearrangement joins TRBV19 to TRBJ1-2; tentative D call: TRBD1 (6 bases). DNA of the CDR3: TGTGCCAGTAGTATAGATCTTCGGGGGCGCGGGGGCTACACCTTC. Protein sequence: CASSIDLRGRGGYTF.